In its sample, the clone carrying this T cell receptor (beta chain) was seen a few times. Trimming left V 7 bases short and J 8 bases short, with 15 bases between. From germline, CDR1 is DFQATT and CDR2 SNEGSKA (reference sequence). The CDR3 sequence is 12 residues long. Time point indicated: patch test 1, 2 weeks after DPC sensitization. Sample treatment: therapeutic diphenylcyclopropenone sensitization with weekly scalp DPC. Venepuncture was done earlier than the placement of each patch test. The starting material, unfractionated whole blood, was used for total RNA extraction. The entry originates in a study of human T cells and chemical hapten exposure. Study background: Small pooled library volume differences chiefly drove per-sample TCR yield variation.

TCRdb re-derived calls from the RACE reads in MiXCR, one entry per CDR3 protein. The sample carries around 110,000 distinct CDR3 sequences, 9% to 13% recorded once. This sequence joins TRBV20-1 and TRBJ2-4; D is tentatively TRBD1 or TRBD2 (5 bases each). The sequences come from whole blood, collected in connection with sensitization to the hapten diphenylcyclopropenone (DPC). The clonotype was recovered from a woman aged 50 to 60 with alopecia areata. Some clones in this sample may be carry-over from other donors' samples. The CDR3 nucleotides are TGCAGTGAAGAGGGGTTGGCGGACATTCAGTACTTC. This codes for CSEEGLADIQYF.